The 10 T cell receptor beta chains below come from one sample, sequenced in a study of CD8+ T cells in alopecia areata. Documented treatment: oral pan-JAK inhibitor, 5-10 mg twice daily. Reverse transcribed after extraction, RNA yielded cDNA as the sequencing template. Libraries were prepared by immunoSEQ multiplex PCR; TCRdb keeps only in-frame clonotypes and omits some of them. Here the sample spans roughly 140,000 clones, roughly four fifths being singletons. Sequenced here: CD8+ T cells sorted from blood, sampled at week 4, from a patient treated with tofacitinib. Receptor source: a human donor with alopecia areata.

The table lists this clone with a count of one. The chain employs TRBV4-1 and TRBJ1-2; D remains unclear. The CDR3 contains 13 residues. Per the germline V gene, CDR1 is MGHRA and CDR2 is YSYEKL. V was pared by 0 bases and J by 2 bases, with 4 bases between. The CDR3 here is CASSQDRNYGYTF. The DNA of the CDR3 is TGCGCCAGCAGCCAAGATAGGAACTATGGCTACACCTTC.

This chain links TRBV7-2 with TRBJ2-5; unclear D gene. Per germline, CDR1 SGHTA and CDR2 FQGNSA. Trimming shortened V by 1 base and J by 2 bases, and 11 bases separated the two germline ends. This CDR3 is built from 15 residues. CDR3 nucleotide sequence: TGTGCCAGCAGCTTAGACGCCCCTTATCAAGAGACCCAGTACTTC. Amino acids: CASSLDAPYQETQYF.

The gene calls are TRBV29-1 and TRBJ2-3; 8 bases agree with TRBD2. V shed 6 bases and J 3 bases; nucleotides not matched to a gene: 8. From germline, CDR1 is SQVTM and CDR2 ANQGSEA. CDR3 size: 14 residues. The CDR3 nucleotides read TGCAGCGTCGGGGGGGCAGCCCCAACAGATACGCAGTATTTT. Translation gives CSVGGAAPTDTQYF.

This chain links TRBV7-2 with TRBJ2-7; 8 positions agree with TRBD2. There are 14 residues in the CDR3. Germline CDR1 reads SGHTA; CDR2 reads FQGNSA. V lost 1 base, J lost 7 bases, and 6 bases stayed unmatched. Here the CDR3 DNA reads TGTGCCAGCAGCTTAGGTCCACTAGCGGTGGAGCAGTACTTC. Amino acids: CASSLGPLAVEQYF.

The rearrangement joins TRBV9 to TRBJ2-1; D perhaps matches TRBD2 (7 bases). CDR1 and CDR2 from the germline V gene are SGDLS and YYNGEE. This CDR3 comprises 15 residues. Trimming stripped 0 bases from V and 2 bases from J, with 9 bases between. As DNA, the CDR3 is TGTGCCAGCAGCGTAGCGGGGGGCCCCTACAATGAGCAGTTCTTC. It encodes CASSVAGGPYNEQFF. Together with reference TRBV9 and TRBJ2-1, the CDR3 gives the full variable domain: DSGVTQTPKHLITATGQRVTLRCSPRSGDLSVYWYQQSLDQGLQFLIQYYNGEERAKGNILERFSAQQFPDLHSELNLSSLELGDSALYFCASSVAGGPYNEQFFGPGTRLTVL.

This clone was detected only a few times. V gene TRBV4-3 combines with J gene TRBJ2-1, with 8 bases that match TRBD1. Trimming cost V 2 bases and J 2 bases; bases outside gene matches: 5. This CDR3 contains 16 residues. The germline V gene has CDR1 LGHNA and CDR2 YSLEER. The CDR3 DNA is TGCGCCAGCAGCCAAACGGACAGGGACCCCTACAATGAGCAGTTCTTC. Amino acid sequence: CASSQTDRDPYNEQFF.

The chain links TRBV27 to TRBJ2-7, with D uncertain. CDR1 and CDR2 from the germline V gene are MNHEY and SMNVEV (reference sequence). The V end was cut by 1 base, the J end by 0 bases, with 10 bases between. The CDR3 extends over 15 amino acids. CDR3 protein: CASSLLGSGSYEQYF. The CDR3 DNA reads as TGTGCCAGCAGTTTATTGGGGTCGGGCTCCTACGAGCAGTACTTC.

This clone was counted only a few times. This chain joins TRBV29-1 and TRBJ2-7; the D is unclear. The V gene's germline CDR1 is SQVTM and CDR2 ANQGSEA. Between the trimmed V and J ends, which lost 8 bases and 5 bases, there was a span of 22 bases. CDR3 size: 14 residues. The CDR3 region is CSCGSGLLGDEQYF. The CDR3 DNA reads TGCAGCTGTGGGTCCGGCCTCCTAGGAGACGAGCAGTACTTC.

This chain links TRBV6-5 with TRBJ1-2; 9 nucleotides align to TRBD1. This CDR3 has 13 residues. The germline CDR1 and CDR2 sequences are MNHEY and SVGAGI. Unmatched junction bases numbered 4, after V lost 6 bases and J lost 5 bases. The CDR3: CASSSGQGYGYTF. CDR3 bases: TGTGCCAGCAGCTCGGGACAGGGTTATGGCTACACCTTC.

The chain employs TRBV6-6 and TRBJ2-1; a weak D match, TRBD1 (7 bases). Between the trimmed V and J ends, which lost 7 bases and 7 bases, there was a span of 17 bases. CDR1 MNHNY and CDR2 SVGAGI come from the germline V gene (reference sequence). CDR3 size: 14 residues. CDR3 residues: CASTEGARGNEQFF. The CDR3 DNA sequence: TGTGCCAGCACGGAGGGGGCAAGGGGGAATGAGCAGTTCTTC.